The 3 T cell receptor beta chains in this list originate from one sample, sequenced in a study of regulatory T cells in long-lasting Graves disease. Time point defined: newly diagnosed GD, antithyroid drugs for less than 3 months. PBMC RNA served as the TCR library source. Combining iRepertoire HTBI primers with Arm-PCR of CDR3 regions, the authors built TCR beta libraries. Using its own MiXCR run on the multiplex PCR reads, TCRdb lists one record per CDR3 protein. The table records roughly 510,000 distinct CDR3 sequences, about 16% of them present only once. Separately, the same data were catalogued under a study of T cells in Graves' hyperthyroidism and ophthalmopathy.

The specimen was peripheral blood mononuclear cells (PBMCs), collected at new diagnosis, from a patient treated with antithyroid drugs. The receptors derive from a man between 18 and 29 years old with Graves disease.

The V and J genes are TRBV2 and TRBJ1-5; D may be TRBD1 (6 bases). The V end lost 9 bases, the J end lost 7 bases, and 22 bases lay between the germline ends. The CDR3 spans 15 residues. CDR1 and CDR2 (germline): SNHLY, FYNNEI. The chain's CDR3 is CASSSRGGAEQPQHF. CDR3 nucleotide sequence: TGTGCCAGTTCAAGCCGGGGGGGGGCAGAGCAGCCCCAGCATTTT.

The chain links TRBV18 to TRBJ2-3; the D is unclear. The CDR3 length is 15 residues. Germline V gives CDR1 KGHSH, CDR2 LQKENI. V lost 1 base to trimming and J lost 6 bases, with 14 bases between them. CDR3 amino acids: CASSPLQRRQDTQYF. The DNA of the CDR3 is TGTGCCAGCTCACCACTGCAGCGACGTCAGGATACGCAGTATTTT.

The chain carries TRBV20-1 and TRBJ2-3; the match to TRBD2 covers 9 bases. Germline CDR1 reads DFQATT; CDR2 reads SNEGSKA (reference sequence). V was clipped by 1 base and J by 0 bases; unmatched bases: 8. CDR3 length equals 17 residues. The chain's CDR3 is CSARVTRLAVSTDTQYF. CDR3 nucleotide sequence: TGCAGTGCTAGAGTAACTCGACTAGCGGTTAGCACAGATACGCAGTATTTT.